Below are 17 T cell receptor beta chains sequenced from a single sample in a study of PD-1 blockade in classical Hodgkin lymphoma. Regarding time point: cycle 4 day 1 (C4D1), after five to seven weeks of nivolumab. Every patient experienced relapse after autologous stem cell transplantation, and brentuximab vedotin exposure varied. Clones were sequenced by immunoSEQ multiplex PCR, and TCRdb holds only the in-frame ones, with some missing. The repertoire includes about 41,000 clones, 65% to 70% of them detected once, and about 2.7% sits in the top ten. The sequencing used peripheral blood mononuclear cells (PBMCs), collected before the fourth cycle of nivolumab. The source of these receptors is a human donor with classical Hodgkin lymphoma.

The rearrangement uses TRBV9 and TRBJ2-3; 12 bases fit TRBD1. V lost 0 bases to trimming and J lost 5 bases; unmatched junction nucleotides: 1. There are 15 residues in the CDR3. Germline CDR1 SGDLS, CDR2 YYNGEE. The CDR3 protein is CASSVGDRGQDTQYF. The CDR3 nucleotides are TGTGCCAGCAGCGTAGGGGACAGGGGGCAAGATACGCAGTATTTT. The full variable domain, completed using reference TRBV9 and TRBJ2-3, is DSGVTQTPKHLITATGQRVTLRCSPRSGDLSVYWYQQSLDQGLQFLIQYYNGEERAKGNILERFSAQQFPDLHSELNLSSLELGDSALYFCASSVGDRGQDTQYFGPGTRLTVL.

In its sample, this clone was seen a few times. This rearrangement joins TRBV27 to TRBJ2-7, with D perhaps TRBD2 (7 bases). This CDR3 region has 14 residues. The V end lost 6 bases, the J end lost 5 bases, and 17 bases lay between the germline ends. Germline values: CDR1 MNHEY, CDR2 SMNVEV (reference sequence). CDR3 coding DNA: TGTGCCAGCAGGGGGGGAGGGGGAAGAAACGAGCAGTACTTC. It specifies CASRGGGGRNEQYF.

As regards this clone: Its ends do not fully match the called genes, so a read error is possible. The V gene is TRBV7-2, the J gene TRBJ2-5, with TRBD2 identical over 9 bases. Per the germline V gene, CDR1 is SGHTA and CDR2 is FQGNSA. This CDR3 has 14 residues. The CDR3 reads CASSLAGLEETQYF. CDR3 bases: TGTGCCAGCAGCCTAGCGGGGCTAGAGGAGACCCAGTACTTC.

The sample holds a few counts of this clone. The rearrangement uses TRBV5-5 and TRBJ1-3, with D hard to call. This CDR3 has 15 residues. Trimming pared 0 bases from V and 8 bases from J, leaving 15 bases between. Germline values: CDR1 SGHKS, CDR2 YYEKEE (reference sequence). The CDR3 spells CASSLDGNFGYTIYF. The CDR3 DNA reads TGTGCCAGCAGCTTGGATGGAAACTTTGGGTACACCATATATTTT.

CDR3 sequence: CASSYSKGVYEQYF. The CDR3 DNA is TGTGCCAGCAGTTACTCGAAGGGCGTCTACGAGCAGTACTTC. The gene calls are TRBV6-5 and TRBJ2-5; D is undetermined. The end of the DNA aligns better with TRBJ2-7, so the J call may be wrong. Germline V gene lookup returns CDR1 MNHEY and CDR2 SVGAGI. This CDR3 contains 14 residues.

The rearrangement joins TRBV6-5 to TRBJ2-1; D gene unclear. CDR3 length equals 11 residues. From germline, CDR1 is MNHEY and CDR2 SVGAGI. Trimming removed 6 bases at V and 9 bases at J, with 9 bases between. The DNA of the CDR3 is TGTGCCAGCAGCGCCGGAATTGAGCAGTTCTTC. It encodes CASSAGIEQFF.

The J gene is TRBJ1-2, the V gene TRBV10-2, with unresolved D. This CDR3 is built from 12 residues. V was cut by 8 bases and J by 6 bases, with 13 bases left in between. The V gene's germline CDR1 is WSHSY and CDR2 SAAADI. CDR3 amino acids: CASSPVSHGYTF. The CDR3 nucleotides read TGCGCCAGCTCACCGGTCTCACATGGCTACACCTTC.

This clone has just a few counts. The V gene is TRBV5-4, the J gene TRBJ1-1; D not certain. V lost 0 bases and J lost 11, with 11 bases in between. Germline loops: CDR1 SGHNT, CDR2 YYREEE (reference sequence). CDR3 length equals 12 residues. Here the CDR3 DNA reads TGTGCCAGCAGCTTGGACCAAGATGACGCTTTCTTT. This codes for CASSLDQDDAFF. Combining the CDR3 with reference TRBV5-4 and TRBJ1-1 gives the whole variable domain ETGVTQSPTHLIKTRGQQVTLRCSSQSGHNTVSWYQQALGQGPQFIFQYYREEENGRGNFPPRFSGLQFPNYSSELNVNALELDDSALYLCASSLDQDDAFFGQGTRLTVV.

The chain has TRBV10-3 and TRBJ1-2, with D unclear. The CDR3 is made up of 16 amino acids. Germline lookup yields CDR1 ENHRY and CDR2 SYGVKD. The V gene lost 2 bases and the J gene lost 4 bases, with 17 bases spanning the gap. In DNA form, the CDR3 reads TGTGCCATCAGTGAGCGGGAATCGGGCGGCTTCTATGGCTACACCTTC. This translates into CAISERESGGFYGYTF.

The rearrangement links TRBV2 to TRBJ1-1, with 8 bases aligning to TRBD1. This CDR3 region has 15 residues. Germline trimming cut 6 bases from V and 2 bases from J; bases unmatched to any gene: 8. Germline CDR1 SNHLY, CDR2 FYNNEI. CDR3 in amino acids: CASRETGDPNTEAFF. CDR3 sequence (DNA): TGTGCCAGCAGAGAGACAGGGGACCCTAACACTGAAGCTTTCTTT.

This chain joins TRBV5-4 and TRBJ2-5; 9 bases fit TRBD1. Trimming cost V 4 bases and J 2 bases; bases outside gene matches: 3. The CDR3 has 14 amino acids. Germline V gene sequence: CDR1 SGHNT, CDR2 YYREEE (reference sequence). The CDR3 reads CASSATGGQETQYF. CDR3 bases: TGTGCCAGCAGCGCGACAGGGGGGCAAGAGACCCAGTACTTC. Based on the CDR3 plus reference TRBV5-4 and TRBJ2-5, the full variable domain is ETGVTQSPTHLIKTRGQQVTLRCSSQSGHNTVSWYQQALGQGPQFIFQYYREEENGRGNFPPRFSGLQFPNYSSELNVNALELDDSALYLCASSATGGQETQYFGPGTRLLVL.

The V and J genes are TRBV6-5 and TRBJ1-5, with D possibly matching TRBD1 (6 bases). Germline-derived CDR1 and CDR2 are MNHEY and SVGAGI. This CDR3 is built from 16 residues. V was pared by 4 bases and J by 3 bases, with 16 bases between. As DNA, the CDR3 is TGTGCCAGCAGTTCAACAACAGGGATTCTCAATCAGCCCCAGCATTTT. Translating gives CASSSTTGILNQPQHF.

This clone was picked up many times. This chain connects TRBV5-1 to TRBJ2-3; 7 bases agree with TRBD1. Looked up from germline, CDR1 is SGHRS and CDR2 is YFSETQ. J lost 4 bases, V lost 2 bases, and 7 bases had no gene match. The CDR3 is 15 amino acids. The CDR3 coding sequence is TGCGCCAGCAGCTTAAGGGGGCATGTGTCAGATACGCAGTATTTT. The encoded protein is CASSLRGHVSDTQYF. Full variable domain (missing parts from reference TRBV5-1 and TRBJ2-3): KAGVTQTPRYLIKTRGQQVTLSCSPISGHRSVSWYQQTPGQGLQFLFEYFSETQRNKGNFPGRFSGRQFSNSRSEMNVSTLELGDSALYLCASSLRGHVSDTQYFGPGTRLTVL.

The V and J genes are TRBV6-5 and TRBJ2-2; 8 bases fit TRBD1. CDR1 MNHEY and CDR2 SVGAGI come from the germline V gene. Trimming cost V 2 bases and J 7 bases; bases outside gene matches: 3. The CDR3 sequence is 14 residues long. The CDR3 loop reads CASSYDRGSGELFF. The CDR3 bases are TGTGCCAGCAGTTACGACAGGGGAAGCGGGGAGCTGTTTTTT.

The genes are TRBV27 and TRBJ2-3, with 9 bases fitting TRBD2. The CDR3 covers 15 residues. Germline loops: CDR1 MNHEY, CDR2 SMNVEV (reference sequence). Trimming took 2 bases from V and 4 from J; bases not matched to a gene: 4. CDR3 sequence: CASSLAGGPPDTQYF. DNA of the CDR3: TGTGCCAGCAGTTTAGCGGGGGGGCCTCCAGATACGCAGTATTTT.

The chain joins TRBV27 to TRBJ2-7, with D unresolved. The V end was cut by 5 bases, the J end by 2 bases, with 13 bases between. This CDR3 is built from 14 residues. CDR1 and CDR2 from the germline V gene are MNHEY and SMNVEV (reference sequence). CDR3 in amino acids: CASSGRSNPYEQYF. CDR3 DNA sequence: TGTGCCAGCAGTGGTAGGTCAAACCCCTACGAGCAGTACTTC.

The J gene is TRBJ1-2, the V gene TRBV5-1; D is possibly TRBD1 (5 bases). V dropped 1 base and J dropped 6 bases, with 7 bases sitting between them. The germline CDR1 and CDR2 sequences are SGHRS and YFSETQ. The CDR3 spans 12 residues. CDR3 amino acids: CASSLFRDGYTF. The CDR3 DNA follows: TGCGCCAGCAGCTTGTTCAGGGATGGCTACACCTTC.